This T cell receptor (beta chain) is drawn from a study of T-cell reconstitution after alpha-beta-depleted transplantation in children. With 4 bases removed from V and 2 bases from J, the gap between germline ends came to 19 bases. The CDR3 runs 16 residues. Per the germline V gene, CDR1 is DFQATT and CDR2 is SNEGSKA (reference sequence). Ten or more counts support this clonotype. The library targeted TCRbeta and was prepared with unique molecular identifiers. MiXCR, run by TCRdb on the PCR reads, gives a single entry per CDR3 protein. The sample carries hundreds of thousands of distinct CDR3 sequences, over 15% recorded once.

This TCR was recovered from a human donor who donated a stem cell graft to a child with acute myeloid leukemia. V and J are TRBV20-1 and TRBJ2-3; D is undetermined. The starting material was PBMCs from the stem cell graft donor, obtained from the stem cell graft. The DNA of the CDR3 is TGCAGTGCTACCCTCCTGATTAACCTTAACACAGATACGCAGTATTTT. It is translated as CSATLLINLNTDTQYF.